This T cell receptor beta chain was sequenced for a study of neurological immune-mediated disorders. Overall study findings and caveats: When the repertoires were grouped phylogenetically, those of 18 of the 34 multiple sclerosis patients came together in a single cluster of related CDR3 sequences, which points to a possible repertoire-level signature.

J lost 7 bases, V lost 5 bases, and 9 bases had no gene match. There are 16 residues in the CDR3. TCRdb called the 5' RACE reads again in MiXCR, with one record for every CDR3 protein. The sample has 69,000 or so distinct CDR3 sequences; about 5% are singletons. This clonotype was found many times. The antigen remains unidentified. Sequencing was performed on PBMCs. The clonotype was recovered from a woman in her seventies with multiple sclerosis. V and J are TRBV12-3 or TRBV12-4 and TRBJ2-2, with 11 bases aligning to TRBD1. The CDR3 DNA sequence: TGTGCCAGCAGTGATCCCGGGACAGGGGGTAGCGGGGAGCTGTTTTTT. Translating it yields CASSDPGTGGSGELFF.